A selection of T cell receptor beta chains follows, all from one sample in a study of blood T cell repertoires in COVID-19. Repertoires were generated with immunoSEQ multiplex PCR, while TCRdb's copy carries only in-frame clones and drops some. This table holds about 240,000 clones, roughly 85% found once. Sequencing used peripheral blood. The receptors originated from a woman younger than 35 with acute or convalescent COVID-19. The CDR3 runs from the conserved cysteine through the conserved F or W. The order of the fields is clone size, V gene, J gene, D gene, CDR3 DNA, CDR3 protein. The D gene is left open where the match is weak. Size is stated for part of the rows, as once, few or many counts, or as a class when the clone is expanded.

>.|TRBV5-5|TRBJ2-3|.
TGTGCCAGCAGCTTGGCCCCTTCACAGGGTAGGGATACGCAGTATTTT
CASSLAPSQGRDTQYF
>.|TRBV6-5|TRBJ1-2|.
TGTGCCAGCAGTTACAATAAACGACCAGGGTTGGATGGCTACACCTTC
CASSYNKRPGLDGYTF
>.|TRBV6-2/TRBV6-3|TRBJ2-7|TRBD2
TGTGCCAGCAGTTACGGGACTAGCGTCTACGAGCAGTACTTC
CASSYGTSVYEQYF
>.|TRBV21-1|TRBJ1-6|.
TGTGCCAGCAGCAAAGTCAGGGTAGGTTCACCCCTCCACTTT
CASSKVRVGSPLHF
>once|TRBV27|TRBJ2-2|.
TGTGCCAGCAGTACGCTCGGTGAGGCCCTCTCCACCGGGGAGCTGTTTTTT
CASSTLGEALSTGELFF
>.|TRBV5-4|TRBJ2-1|TRBD2
TGTGCCAGCAGTTTGGGACTAGCGGGAGGGAGTGGAAATGAGCAGTTCTTC
CASSLGLAGGSGNEQFF
>.|TRBV7-2|TRBJ2-3|TRBD2
TGTGCCAGCAGGGCTAGCGGGAAGTGGGCAGATACGCAGTATTTT
CASRASGKWADTQYF
>.|TRBV5-4|TRBJ2-5|TRBD2
TGTGCCAGCAGCTTGGCCGGGACTACCAAAGAGACCCAGTACTTC
CASSLAGTTKETQYF
>.|TRBV3-1/TRBV3-2|TRBJ2-1|.
TGTGCCAGCAGCCGAGGAGGTAATGGTGAGCAGTTCTTC
CASSRGGNGEQFF
>once|TRBV28|TRBJ2-7|.
TGTGCCAGCAGGACCTCGACAGACTCCTACGAGCAGTACTTC
CASRTSTDSYEQYF
>.|TRBV4-3|TRBJ2-7|TRBD2
TGCGCCAGCAGTCCCATAGCGGGAAGCTCCTACGAGCAGTACTTC
CASSPIAGSSYEQYF
>.|TRBV6-5|TRBJ1-5|.
TGTGCCAGCAGTTACGGGCAGAATCAGCCCCAGCATTTT
CASSYGQNQPQHF
>.|TRBV5-1|TRBJ2-2|.
TGCGCCAGCAGCCGAGGAACCACCGGGGAGCTGTTTTTT
CASSRGTTGELFF
>few|TRBV10-1|TRBJ2-1|TRBD2
TGCGCCAGCAGTGGAGGGACTAGCGGGAACAATGAGCAGTTCTTC
CASSGGTSGNNEQFF
>.|TRBV30|TRBJ2-2|TRBD2
TGTGCCTGGAGGGGGCTAGCGGGAGCGCAAACCGGGGAGCTGTTTTTT
CAWRGLAGAQTGELFF
>few|TRBV7-2|TRBJ2-3|.
TGTGCCAGCAGCTTGGGGACTGGCGATACGCAGTATTTT
CASSLGTGDTQYF
>few|TRBV5-4|TRBJ2-7|.
TGTGCCGTCAGATTGGGCGACGAGCAGTACTTC
CAVRLGDEQYF
>.|TRBV28|TRBJ2-7|.
TGTGCCAGCAGTTTACCGTACAATCAGGACGAGCAGTACTTC
CASSLPYNQDEQYF
>.|TRBV6-5|TRBJ1-2|.
TGTGCCAGCAGTTACTCGGAGGGAGCCTATGGCTACACCTTC
CASSYSEGAYGYTF
>.|TRBV6-2/TRBV6-3|TRBJ1-5|.
TGTGCCAGCAGTTACGGAGGGGACCCTAGCAATCAGCCCCAGCATTTT
CASSYGGDPSNQPQHF
>once|TRBV29-1|TRBJ1-2|TRBD1
TGCAGCGTTGAAGCAGGGGGTCTTAGGGGCTACACCTTC
CSVEAGGLRGYTF
>.|TRBV25-1|TRBJ2-3|TRBD1
TGTGCCAGCAAGGGGACAGGGGGCTTCGATACGCAGTATTTT
CASKGTGGFDTQYF
>.|TRBV3-1/TRBV3-2|TRBJ1-5|.
TGTGCCAGCAGCCAAAATGGGGGGGCTCAGCCCCAGCATTTT
CASSQNGGAQPQHF
>.|TRBV21-1|TRBJ1-2|.
TGTGCCAGCAGGTCTAAAAGGGGGACAGGATGGTATGGCTACACCTTC
CASRSKRGTGWYGYTF
>.|TRBV7-2|TRBJ2-7|.
TGTGCCAGCAGCCGCGAACTTGGCGGCTACGAGCAGTACTTC
CASSRELGGYEQYF
>once|TRBV21-1|TRBJ2-2|.
TGTGCCAGCAGCAAAAGGGGGGGGAGCCCGAACACCGGGGAGCTGTTTTTT
CASSKRGGSPNTGELFF
>few|TRBV10-2|TRBJ2-7|.
TGCGCCAGCAGTGAGTACAACCGGGGAAGCTACGAGCAGTACTTC
CASSEYNRGSYEQYF
>once|TRBV6-2/TRBV6-3|TRBJ2-1|TRBD1
TGTGCCAGCAGTTTCCGGGACAGGGGGCGTCGGTACAATGAGCAGTTCTTC
CASSFRDRGRRYNEQFF
>.|TRBV5-1|TRBJ1-2|TRBD1
TGCGCCAGCAGCTTGGAGGACAGGGGGGTTGGTGGCTACACCTTC
CASSLEDRGVGGYTF
>.|TRBV6-5|TRBJ2-2|.
TGTGCCAGCAGTCGGGAGTGGGGTAACACCGGGGAGCTGTTTTTT
CASSREWGNTGELFF
>.|TRBV11-2|TRBJ2-7|.
TGTGCCAGCAGCTTTCACAGTTACGAGCAGTACTTC
CASSFHSYEQYF
>.|TRBV30|TRBJ1-5|TRBD1
TGTGCCTGGAAAACGGGGCAGGGGGCAATGAGCAATCAGCCCCAGCATTTT
CAWKTGQGAMSNQPQHF
>.|TRBV13|TRBJ2-1|.
TGTGCCAGCAGCTACGAGAATGAGCAGTTCTTC
CASSYENEQFF
>.|TRBV30|TRBJ2-1|TRBD2
TGTGCCTGGAGGGGTTGGGGTCGGCTAGCGGGGGAGAAAAGCTCCTACAATGAGCAGTTCTTC
CAWRGWGRLAGEKSSYNEQFF
>.|TRBV4-3|TRBJ2-1|.
TGCGCCAGCAGCCGCCTAACAGGGTTCCCCTACAATGAGCAGTTCTTC
CASSRLTGFPYNEQFF
>.|TRBV10-3|TRBJ2-5|TRBD2
TGTGCCATCGGACTAGCGAACCTCCAAGAGACCCAGTACTTC
CAIGLANLQETQYF
>.|TRBV9|TRBJ2-1|.
TGTGCCAGCAGCATCGGGTCCTACAATGAGCAGTTCTTC
CASSIGSYNEQFF
>.|TRBV7-2|TRBJ2-3|TRBD2
TGTGCCAGCAGCTTATTTGCGGGAGCAACAGATACGCAGTATTTT
CASSLFAGATDTQYF
>.|TRBV25-1|TRBJ2-3|.
TGTGCCAGCAGTGGGGGAGGTGGCCCCGGAGTGGGCTCAGATACGCAGTATTTT
CASSGGGGPGVGSDTQYF
>once|TRBV7-9|TRBJ2-7|.
TGTGCCAGCAGCTTAATGAGGGACGAGCAGTACTTC
CASSLMRDEQYF
>.|TRBV6-5|TRBJ1-2|.
TGTGCCAGCAGTACAGGAAGCGGAGGGGGCTACACCTTC
CASSTGSGGGYTF
>.|TRBV6-2/TRBV6-3|TRBJ2-3|.
TGTGCCAGCAGCTCCTCTAGCGAACCGGGGGATACGCAGTATTTT
CASSSSSEPGDTQYF
>.|TRBV6-2/TRBV6-3|TRBJ1-2|.
TGTGCCAGCAGTTACGGCACCTCTCCTGGCTACACCTTC
CASSYGTSPGYTF
>few|TRBV19|TRBJ2-3|.
TGTGCCAGTAGTATCTGGCGGGCGTCGATGACAGATACGCAGTATTTT
CASSIWRASMTDTQYF